This T cell receptor beta chain was obtained from a study of T cell repertoires in aging, cancer and after chemotherapy. This CDR3 region has 14 residues. V lost 3 bases to trimming and J lost 5 bases; unmatched junction nucleotides: 4. A mixed TRB-A/B primer pool amplified rearranged TRB by multiplex touch-down PCR. TCRdb reprocessed the multiplex PCR reads with MiXCR, giving one entry per CDR3 protein. The data show approximately 6,600 distinct CDR3 sequences, with about 29% seen just once and 68% held by the top ten. The template was genomic DNA from peripheral blood, not RNA. Sequenced: blood. The chain uses TRBV12-3 or TRBV12-4 and TRBJ1-5; 7 nucleotides align to TRBD1. This TCR was recovered from a human donor with a blood cancer. The donor label of this sample is uncertain. The CDR3 region has the DNA TGTGCCAGCAGTTTGGGGACAGCCCATCAGCCCCAGCATTTT. Translation: CASSLGTAHQPQHF.